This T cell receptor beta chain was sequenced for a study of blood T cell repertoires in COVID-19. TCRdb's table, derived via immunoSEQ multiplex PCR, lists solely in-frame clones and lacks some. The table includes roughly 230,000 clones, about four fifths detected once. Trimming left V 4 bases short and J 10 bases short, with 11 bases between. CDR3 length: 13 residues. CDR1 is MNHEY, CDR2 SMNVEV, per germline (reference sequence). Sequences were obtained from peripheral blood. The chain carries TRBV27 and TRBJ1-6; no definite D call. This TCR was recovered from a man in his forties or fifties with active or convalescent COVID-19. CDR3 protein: CASSYQRLSPLHF. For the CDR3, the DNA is TGTGCCAGCAGTTACCAAAGACTCTCACCCCTCCACTTT.